The present entry profiles one T cell receptor beta chain with its context. Its matching antigen is unknown. Time point indicated: after neoadjuvant nivolumab, at surgical resection. The patients had HPV-negative, locally advanced oral cavity squamous cell carcinoma. The sample belongs to a study of neoadjuvant anti-PD-1 for oral cavity cancer. Study results and limitations: PBMC Gini-index clonality exceeded responders' in non-responders post-nivolumab.

Six replicates per PBMC sample, mostly from about 460 ng of genomic DNA. Clones were sequenced by immunoSEQ multiplex PCR, and TCRdb holds only the in-frame ones, with some missing. Found here are 63,000 or so clones, 80% to 90% of them singletons; the top ten hold 2.5% to 3%. Germline CDR1 and CDR2: KGHSH and LQKENI. CDR3 size: 16 residues. With 3 bases clipped from V and 5 bases from J, the junction kept 11 bases outside the gene matches. Sequenced material: PBMCs, taken after nivolumab (anti-PD-1) treatment. The rearrangement links TRBV18 to TRBJ1-2, with 8 bases aligning to TRBD1. The sequence was collected from a person aged 35-79 years with oral cavity squamous cell carcinoma. CDR3 DNA sequence: TGTGCCAGCTCACCCTACACCGGACAGGGATTATATGGCTACACCTTC. Protein: CASSPYTGQGLYGYTF.